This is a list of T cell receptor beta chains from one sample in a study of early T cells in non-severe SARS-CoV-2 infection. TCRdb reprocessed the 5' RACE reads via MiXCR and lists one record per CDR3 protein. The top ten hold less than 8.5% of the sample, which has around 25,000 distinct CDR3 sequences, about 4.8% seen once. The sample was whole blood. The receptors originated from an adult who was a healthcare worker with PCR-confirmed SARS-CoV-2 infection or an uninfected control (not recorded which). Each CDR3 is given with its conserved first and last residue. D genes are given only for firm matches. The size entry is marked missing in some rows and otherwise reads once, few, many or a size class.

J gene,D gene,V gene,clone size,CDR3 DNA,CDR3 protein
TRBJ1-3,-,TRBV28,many,TGTGCCAGCAGACGCTTACCGGGTAGCTCTGGAAACACCATATATTTT,CASRRLPGSSGNTIYF
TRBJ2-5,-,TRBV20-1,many,TGCAGTGCTAGTAAAAGCACCCAAGAGACCCAGTACTTC,CSASKSTQETQYF
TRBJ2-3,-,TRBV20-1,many,TGCAGTGCTAGAGACCCGGGATCCCACGGGGATACGCAGTATTTT,CSARDPGSHGDTQYF
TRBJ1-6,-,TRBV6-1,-,TGTGCCAGCAGTGAAGCGCTTCCAGGGAGCTCCTATAATTCACCCCTCCACTTT,CASSEALPGSSYNSPLHF
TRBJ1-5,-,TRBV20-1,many,TGCAGTGCTCGAGGGACGGAGAGGTCCAGTCAGCCCCAGCATTTT,CSARGTERSSQPQHF
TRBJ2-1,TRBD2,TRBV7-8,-,TGTGCCAGCAGCGATGCGGGAGGGGGCAATGAGCAGTTCTTC,CASSDAGGGNEQFF
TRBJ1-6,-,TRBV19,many,TGTGCCAGTAGTCAAACCCCAGGGAACCATAATTCACCCCTCCACTTT,CASSQTPGNHNSPLHF
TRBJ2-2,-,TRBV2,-,TGTGCCAGCAGTGTCGACTGGAACACCGGGGAGCTGTTTTTT,CASSVDWNTGELFF
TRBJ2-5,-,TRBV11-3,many,TGTGCCAGCAGTTCTTCCAAAGAGACCCAGTACTTC,CASSSSKETQYF
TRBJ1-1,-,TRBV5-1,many,TGCGCCAGCAGCTTGAGGGGATCTGGCACTGAAGCTTTCTTT,CASSLRGSGTEAFF
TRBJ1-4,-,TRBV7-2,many,TGTGCCAGCAGCACGGGTCCAACTAATGAAAAACTGTTTTTT,CASSTGPTNEKLFF
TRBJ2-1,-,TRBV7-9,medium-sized,TGTGCCAGCAGCTTATTGGGTTTTAGCTCCTACAATGAGCAGTTCTTC,CASSLLGFSSYNEQFF
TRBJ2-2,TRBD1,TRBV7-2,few,TGTGCCAGCAGCTTATTGGGACAGATACCGGCCGGGGAGCTGTTTTTT,CASSLLGQIPAGELFF
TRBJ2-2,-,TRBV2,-,TGTGCCAGCAGTGAAGAAGGGGGACAGAACACCGGGGAGCTGTTTTTT,CASSEEGGQNTGELFF
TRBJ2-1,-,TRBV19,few,TGTGCCAGTAGTATTCCCGGCCTATATTACAATGAGCAGTTCTTC,CASSIPGLYYNEQFF
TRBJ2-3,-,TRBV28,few,TGTGCCAGCAGTCTGCCGGACGGGGCTACAGATACGCAGTATTTT,CASSLPDGATDTQYF
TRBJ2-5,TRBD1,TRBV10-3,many,TGTGCCATCAGCGGGACAGAAGAAGAGACCCAGTACTTC,CAISGTEEETQYF
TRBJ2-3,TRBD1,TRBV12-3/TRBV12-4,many,TGTGCCAGCAGTTTAGGGGACAGGGGGATCGCGCAGTATTTT,CASSLGDRGIAQYF
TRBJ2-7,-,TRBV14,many,TGTGCCAGCAGCCAATTTTCGCCAACTTTCAGTAGGGTACCCTACGAGCAGTACTTC,CASSQFSPTFSRVPYEQYF
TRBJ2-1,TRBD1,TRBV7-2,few,TGTGCCAGCAGCTTAGGACAGGGGAGAGTAAATGAGCAGTTCTTC,CASSLGQGRVNEQFF